This passage covers 5 T cell receptor beta chains from one sample sequenced in a study of cytomegalovirus exposure and HLA in healthy donors. PCR amplification relied on 60 Vbeta primers (plus 13 Jbeta primers). Here immunoSEQ multiplex PCR was the method, and the copy in TCRdb shows in-frame clones only, minus some. The sample records approximately 150,000 clones, roughly a tenth being singletons. The sequencing sample was made of PBMCs. The source of these receptors is a male donor in good health and CMV-seronegative.

There are a few counts of this clone. The CDR3 nucleotides read TGTGCCAGTAGTAGCCTGCGCGCGGGGGCCGAGCAGTACTTC. Translated: CASSSLRAGAEQYF. The chain employs TRBV19 and TRBJ2-7; a weak D match, TRBD2 (7 bases). This CDR3 comprises 14 residues. The V end lost 4 bases, the J end lost 6 bases, and 16 bases lay between the germline ends. In germline, CDR1 is LNHDA, CDR2 SQIVND (reference sequence).

The rearrangement joins TRBV13 to TRBJ2-1, with TRBD2 identical over 11 bases. Germline V gene sequence: CDR1 PRHDT, CDR2 FYEKMQ (reference sequence). Losses at the gene ends were 0 bases for V and 1 base for J; bases not matched to a gene: 14. CDR3 size: 21 residues. The DNA of the CDR3 is TGTGCCAGCAGCTTAGGATTCGGGATTAGCGGGAGGGCCGCATCCTACAATGAGCAGTTCTTC. This gives the protein CASSLGFGISGRAASYNEQFF.

This rearrangement joins TRBV7-2 to TRBJ2-1, with D hard to call. Germline-derived CDR1 and CDR2 are SGHTA and FQGNSA. The CDR3 is 13 residues long. With 0 bases removed from V and 6 bases from J, the gap between germline ends came to 6 bases. CDR3 nucleotides: TGTGCCAGCAGCTTAGCTCACAGCAATGAGCAGTTCTTC. It is translated as CASSLAHSNEQFF.

This clone was seen only a few times. In the same sample, other DNA sequences code for this CDR3. This sequence joins TRBV2 and TRBJ2-7; 7 bases fit TRBD2. Germline-derived CDR1 and CDR2 are SNHLY and FYNNEI. This CDR3 spans 14 amino acids. After removal of 5 bases from V and 3 bases from J, the junction contained 7 bases not matched to a gene. CDR3 in amino acids: CASSPSGLGYEQYF. The CDR3 DNA sequence: TGTGCCAGCAGTCCTAGCGGCCTAGGCTACGAGCAGTACTTC.

This chain joins TRBV30 and TRBJ1-1; D is undetermined. The CDR3 runs 15 residues. CDR1 and CDR2 (germline): GTSNPN, SVGIG (reference sequence). V lost 0 bases, J lost 1 base, and 12 bases lay in between. Written as DNA, the CDR3 is TGTGCCTGGAGTGTACGAGAGTGGGCGAACACTGAAGCTTTCTTT. Translating it yields CAWSVREWANTEAFF.